This T cell receptor (beta chain) was found in a study of neurological immune-mediated disorders. The study's findings and limits: There were no CDR3 amino acid sequences shared by expanded clones across subjects, a result suggesting private repertoires in all groups.

The CDR3 spans 11 residues. Germline assignment: CDR1 LGHDT and CDR2 YNNKEL (reference sequence). V lost 3 bases to trimming and J lost 2 bases, with 0 bases between them. MiXCR was run by TCRdb on the 5' RACE reads, yielding one entry per CDR3 protein. The sample lists tens of thousands of distinct CDR3 sequences; about 3.5% were seen once. Stored at -80 C, 2 million PBMCs were the source of the unsorted libraries. This clonotype was seen at least ten times. No antigen is known for it. The chain links TRBV3-1 to TRBJ2-3, with D hard to call. The sample consisted of PBMCs. The clonotype comes from a man in his thirties or forties with multiple sclerosis. CDR3 nucleotide sequence: TGTGCCAGCAGCCACACAGATACGCAGTATTTT. Encoded protein: CASSHTDTQYF.